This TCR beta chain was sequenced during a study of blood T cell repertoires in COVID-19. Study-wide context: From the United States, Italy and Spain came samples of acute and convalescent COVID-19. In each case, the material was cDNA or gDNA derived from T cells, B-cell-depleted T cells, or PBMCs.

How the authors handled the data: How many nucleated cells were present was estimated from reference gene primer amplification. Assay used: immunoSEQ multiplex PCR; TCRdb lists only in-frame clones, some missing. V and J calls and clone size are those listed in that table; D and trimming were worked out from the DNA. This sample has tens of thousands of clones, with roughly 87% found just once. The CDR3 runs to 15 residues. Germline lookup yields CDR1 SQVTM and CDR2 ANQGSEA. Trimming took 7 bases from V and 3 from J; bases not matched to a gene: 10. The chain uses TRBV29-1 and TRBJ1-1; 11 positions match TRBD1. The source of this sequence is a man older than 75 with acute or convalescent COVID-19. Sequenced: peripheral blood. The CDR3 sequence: CSANRGQGGYTEAFF. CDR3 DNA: TGCAGCGCCAACAGGGGACAGGGGGGATACACTGAAGCTTTCTTT.